This T cell receptor (beta chain) appears in the sequencing data of a study of T-cell reconstitution after alpha-beta-depleted transplantation in children. The CDR3 extends over 15 amino acids. Germline V gives CDR1 LGHDT, CDR2 YNNKEL (reference sequence). V dropped 0 bases and J dropped 7 bases, with 15 bases sitting between them. TCRbeta library construction was performed incorporating unique molecular identifiers. Each CDR3 protein gets one entry after TCRdb re-called the PCR reads with MiXCR. The sample includes about 690,000 distinct CDR3 sequences, roughly 17% of them seen just once. This clonotype has just one count.

The receptor comes from a human donor who donated a stem cell graft to a child with acute myeloid leukemia. The starting material was PBMCs from the stem cell graft donor, obtained from the stem cell graft. The chain combines TRBV3-1 with TRBJ1-1, with D uncertain. CDR3 protein: CASSQDAPTLGEAFF. CDR3 coding DNA: TGTGCCAGCAGCCAAGATGCCCCAACATTGGGTGAAGCTTTCTTT.